Each of the 28 T cell receptor beta chains below was sequenced from the same sample in a study of shared clonotypes between healthy human individuals. CD45RO negativity and positive selection for CCR7 defined naive CD8 cells, a population that excluded terminally differentiated effector memory CD45RA+ cells. Data came from immunoSEQ multiplex PCR; TCRdb stores just in-frame clones and leaves some out. The data contain around 2.1 million clones, 93% of them singletons. The sample consisted of naive CD8+ T cells from PBMCs. The receptors come from a man aged 18 to 30 in good health. Some clones in this sample may be carry-over from other donors' samples.

Of note for this clone: In the same sample, other DNA sequences code for this CDR3. The chain employs TRBV27 and TRBJ2-1, with no clear D. The germline gives CDR1 MNHEY, CDR2 SMNVEV (reference sequence). This CDR3 has 12 amino acids. V was shortened by 6 bases and J by 6 bases, with 9 bases between the two germline ends. The CDR3 sequence is CASSSTVNEQFF. The CDR3 coding sequence is TGTGCCAGCAGCTCGACGGTCAATGAGCAGTTCTTC.

The genes are TRBV6-1 and TRBJ1-5; tentative D call: TRBD1 (6 bases). Trimming cost V 2 bases and J 2 bases, with 10 bases left between them. This CDR3 spans 15 amino acids. CDR1 is MNHNS and CDR2 is SASEGT in the germline V gene. The CDR3 nucleotides read TGTGCCAGCAGTGAAAGACAGGCCCGCAATCAGCCCCAGCATTTT. Protein sequence: CASSERQARNQPQHF.

This chain joins TRBV28 and TRBJ1-2, with D possibly TRBD1 on 6 matching bases. Trimming removed 11 bases at V and 4 bases at J, with 20 bases between. CDR3 length equals 14 residues. CDR1 and CDR2 from the germline V gene are MDHEN and SYDVKM. The CDR3 loop reads CASEGQGYFYGYTF. In nucleotides, the CDR3 is TGTGCCTCCGAGGGGCAGGGGTACTTCTATGGCTACACCTTC.

This clone came up once. The chain links TRBV28 to TRBJ2-1; D tentatively reads TRBD1 or TRBD2 (6 bases each). Trimming shortened V by 10 bases and J by 4 bases, and 17 bases separated the two germline ends. The CDR3 has 14 amino acids. CDR1 and CDR2 from the germline V gene are MDHEN and SYDVKM. CDR3 residues: CATQGGLMYNEQFF. CDR3 nucleotides: TGTGCCACCCAAGGGGGGTTGATGTACAATGAGCAGTTCTTC. Supplemented by reference TRBV28 and TRBJ2-1, the full variable domain reads DVKVTQSSRYLVKRTGEKVFLECVQDMDHENMFWYRQDPGLGLRLIYFSYDVKMKEKGDIPEGYSVSREKKERFSLILESASTNQTSMYLCATQGGLMYNEQFFGPGTRLTVL.

The gene calls are TRBV5-1 and TRBJ2-1, with 10 bases aligning to TRBD2. The CDR3 runs to 17 residues. CDR1 and CDR2 (germline): SGHRS, YFSETQ. The V gene end was trimmed by 0 bases and the J gene end by 5 bases; junction bases not matched to a gene: 8. DNA of the CDR3: TGCGCCAGCAGCTTGGGGCCTAGCGGGGGTGGGAACAATGAGCAGTTCTTC. This encodes CASSLGPSGGGNNEQFF.

The chain uses TRBV29-1 and TRBJ2-7; a weak D match, TRBD1 (5 bases). Trimming took off 4 bases at V and 8 bases at J, with 12 bases between the two ends. This CDR3 contains 11 residues. Per the germline V gene, CDR1 is SQVTM and CDR2 is ANQGSEA. For the CDR3, the DNA is TGCAGCGTTGTGGTGGCAGGGCAGCAGTACTTC. It encodes CSVVVAGQQYF.

The chain has TRBV28 and TRBJ2-5; 7 bases fit TRBD1. CDR3 length equals 16 residues. V lost 3 bases, J lost 4 bases, and 11 bases stayed unmatched. Germline values: CDR1 MDHEN, CDR2 SYDVKM. In nucleotides, the CDR3 is TGTGCCAGCAGTTTGCCCCCTGGGACAGCCAGAGAGACCCAGTACTTC. Amino acid sequence: CASSLPPGTARETQYF. The full variable domain, completed using reference TRBV28 and TRBJ2-5, is DVKVTQSSRYLVKRTGEKVFLECVQDMDHENMFWYRQDPGLGLRLIYFSYDVKMKEKGDIPEGYSVSREKKERFSLILESASTNQTSMYLCASSLPPGTARETQYFGPGTRLLVL.

This clone was observed a single time. The genes are TRBV30 and TRBJ1-2, with a weak D call TRBD1 (5 bases). The V and J ends lost 0 bases and 6 bases respectively, with 11 bases between them. The CDR3 sequence is 13 residues long. Germline CDR1 GTSNPN, CDR2 SVGIG (reference sequence). The CDR3 DNA reads TGTGCCTGGAGTGTAACCGGGGACGATGGCTACACCTTC. It translates to CAWSVTGDDGYTF.

V is TRBV19 and J is TRBJ1-2; D ambiguous. The V and J ends lost 6 bases and 0 bases respectively, with 8 bases between them. Looked up from germline, CDR1 is LNHDA and CDR2 is SQIVND (reference sequence). The CDR3 runs to 13 residues. The CDR3 is CASSLDTNYGYTF. DNA for the CDR3: TGTGCCAGTAGCCTAGACACTAACTATGGCTACACCTTC.

This clone was recorded once. At the DNA level, this CDR3 is encoded by other sequences in the same sample as well. This chain joins TRBV6-5 and TRBJ1-1, with D possibly matching TRBD1 (6 bases). Germline V gene data show CDR1 as MNHEY and CDR2 as SVGAGI. There are 14 residues in the CDR3. With 3 bases removed from V and 4 bases from J, the gap between germline ends came to 12 bases. The CDR3 spells CASSYGGARTEAFF. The CDR3 region has the DNA TGTGCCAGCAGTTATGGGGGGGCGCGCACTGAAGCTTTCTTT.

The chain joins TRBV7-6 to TRBJ1-3; D might be TRBD1 (5 bases). This CDR3 has 16 amino acids. V was clipped by 5 bases and J by 1 base, with 15 bases between them. Germline CDR1 is SGHVS and CDR2 is FNYEAQ. Written as DNA, the CDR3 is TGTGCCAGCAGCCTAAGCAGGGTGGGTTCTGGAAACACCATATATTTT. Translating gives CASSLSRVGSGNTIYF. The full variable domain, rest sourced from reference TRBV7-6 and TRBJ1-3, is GAGVSQSPRYKVTKRGQDVALRCDPISGHVSLYWYRQALGQGPEFLTYFNYEAQQDKSGLPNDRFSAERPEGSISTLTIQRTEQRDSAMYRCASSLSRVGSGNTIYFGEGSWLTVV.

The CDR3 here is CASSPLYGYTF. CDR3 nucleotides: TGTGCCAGCAGCCCCCTGTATGGCTACACCTTC. This chain links TRBV6-6 with TRBJ1-2; D unresolved. This CDR3 comprises 11 residues. Trimming pared 6 bases from V and 5 bases from J, leaving 7 bases between. Germline V lookup: CDR1 MNHNY, CDR2 SVGAGI (reference sequence).

The CDR3 coding sequence is TGTGCCAGCAGTCTGGACCTCTCCAGTGGCTACACCTTC. Translating gives CASSLDLSSGYTF. The V call is TRBV27, the J call TRBJ1-2; D is unclear. Germline assignment: CDR1 MNHEY and CDR2 SMNVEV (reference sequence). V was cut by 5 bases and J by 7 bases, with 14 bases left in between. This CDR3 is 13 amino acids long.

V gene TRBV27 combines with J gene TRBJ2-7; no firm D call. The germline gives CDR1 MNHEY, CDR2 SMNVEV (reference sequence). The CDR3 contains 14 residues. The V and J ends lost 3 bases and 1 base respectively, with 10 bases between them. DNA for the CDR3: TGTGCCAGCAGTTTTGGGGTCTATTCCTACGAGCAGTACTTC. Protein sequence: CASSFGVYSYEQYF.

J is TRBJ1-2 and V is TRBV14, with 8 nucleotides matching TRBD1. The trim removed 4 bases at V and 4 bases at J, leaving 8 bases unmatched. Per the germline V gene, CDR1 is SGHDN and CDR2 is FVKESK. The CDR3 loop spans 15 amino acids. As DNA, the CDR3 is TGTGCCAGCAGCCGTAGTAAGACAGGGGCCTATGGCTACACCTTC. Protein sequence: CASSRSKTGAYGYTF.

This chain links TRBV9 with TRBJ1-2; D possibly corresponds to TRBD1 (5 bases). The V and J ends lost 3 bases and 6 bases respectively, with 12 bases between them. Germline V gene lookup returns CDR1 SGDLS and CDR2 YYNGEE. CDR3 length: 13 residues. As DNA, the CDR3 is TGTGCCAGCAGCGCCGGGGGACTTGATGGCTACACCTTC. Protein sequence: CASSAGGLDGYTF.

This sequence joins TRBV30 and TRBJ1-1; D is uncertain. V was cut by 0 bases and J by 5 bases, with 13 bases left in between. The CDR3 spans 14 residues. The germline gives CDR1 GTSNPN, CDR2 SVGIG (reference sequence). This chain's CDR3 is CAWSVLQARTEAFF. CDR3 in DNA: TGTGCCTGGAGTGTACTGCAGGCCAGGACTGAAGCTTTCTTT.

The J gene is TRBJ2-3, the V gene TRBV7-3; TRBD2 aligns across 8 bases. This CDR3 has 15 amino acids. With V trimmed by 4 bases and J by 5 bases, 8 bases remained unmatched. Germline CDR1 reads SGHTA; CDR2 reads FQGTGA. The CDR3 sequence is CASSYSGTSGDTQYF. The CDR3 DNA sequence: TGTGCCAGCAGCTACTCCGGGACTAGTGGAGATACGCAGTATTTT.

V and J are TRBV15 and TRBJ2-1, with D perhaps TRBD2 (6 bases). There are 11 residues in the CDR3. V gave up 8 bases and J gave up 9 bases, with 11 bases separating them. Germline lookup yields CDR1 LNHNV and CDR2 YYDKDF (reference sequence). The CDR3 bases are TGTGCCACCGGCACGGGAGCTGAGCAGTTCTTC. Amino acid sequence: CATGTGAEQFF.

The chain uses TRBV2 and TRBJ1-2; D uncertain. There are 15 residues in the CDR3. Germline-derived CDR1 and CDR2 are SNHLY and FYNNEI. Trimming pared 2 bases from V and 3 bases from J, leaving 13 bases between. In DNA form, the CDR3 reads TGTGCCAGCAGTGAAACGGCAGTAGACGACTATGGCTACACCTTC. Protein product: CASSETAVDDYGYTF.

J is TRBJ2-1 and V is TRBV10-1; TRBD2 matches 8 bases. The CDR3 has 15 amino acids. Germline values: CDR1 WNHNN, CDR2 SYGVQD (reference sequence). V was clipped by 3 bases and J by 7 bases; unmatched bases: 8. DNA for the CDR3: TGCGCCAGCAGTGATTTGCGGGGGACTAGAAATGAGCAGTTCTTC. Translated, it gives CASSDLRGTRNEQFF.

The chain couples TRBV27 to TRBJ2-7, with a possible D match to TRBD1 (6 bases). The CDR3 is 14 amino acids. Trimming took 5 bases from V and 3 from J, leaving 14 bases between them. Germline loops: CDR1 MNHEY, CDR2 SMNVEV (reference sequence). CDR3 bases: TGTGCCAGCAGTAGAAGGACAGCCTACTACGAGCAGTACTTC. This gives the protein CASSRRTAYYEQYF.

The chain is built from TRBV9 and TRBJ2-7; D is unclear. This CDR3 contains 14 residues. The V and J ends lost 0 bases and 5 bases respectively, with 12 bases between them. The germline V gene has CDR1 SGDLS and CDR2 YYNGEE. Here the CDR3 DNA reads TGTGCCAGCAGCGTAGGAATGGCGTCCCACGAGCAGTACTTC. Protein product: CASSVGMASHEQYF.

The chain links TRBV10-2 to TRBJ2-4; the D gene is possibly TRBD1 (6 bases). The V end lost 2 bases, the J end lost 5 bases, and 10 bases lay between the germline ends. CDR1 is WSHSY and CDR2 is SAAADI in the germline V gene. The CDR3 runs 14 residues. The CDR3 loop is CASSEPGQQNIQYF. Written as DNA, the CDR3 is TGCGCCAGCAGTGAGCCGGGACAACAAAACATTCAGTACTTC.

V is TRBV21-1 and J is TRBJ2-2. TRBV21-1 is tagged as a pseudogene. This CDR3 spans 17 amino acids. The CDR3 reads CARRGSGALVYTGELFF. As DNA, the CDR3 is TGTGCCAGGAGGGGATCGGGGGCGCTTGTATACACCGGGGAGCTGTTTTTT.

The rearrangement links TRBV10-3 to TRBJ2-3; no clear D gene. The CDR3 is 12 residues long. From germline, CDR1 is ENHRY and CDR2 SYGVKD. Trimming took off 8 bases at V and 4 bases at J, with 10 bases between the two ends. CDR3 in amino acids: CAIGDTPDTQYF. Written as DNA, the CDR3 is TGTGCCATCGGGGATACACCAGATACGCAGTATTTT.

The chain combines TRBV11-2 with TRBJ1-3, with D unclear. The CDR3 loop spans 19 amino acids. Trimming took 2 bases from V and 0 from J, leaving 20 bases between them. From germline, CDR1 is SGHAT and CDR2 FQNNGV. This chain's CDR3 is CASSLFTLSVGPSGNTIYF. CDR3 nucleotides: TGTGCCAGCAGCTTATTCACCCTCTCTGTCGGGCCCTCTGGAAACACCATATATTTT.

The chain employs TRBV19 and TRBJ2-7, with a weak D call TRBD1 (5 bases). V was trimmed by 1 base and J by 6 bases, leaving 13 bases between them. CDR3 length equals 14 residues. The germline CDR1 and CDR2 sequences are LNHDA and SQIVND (reference sequence). Here the CDR3 reads CASSIGGRGSEQYF. The CDR3 DNA reads TGTGCCAGTAGTATAGGGGGCAGAGGCTCCGAGCAGTACTTC.